This entry lists 26 T cell receptor beta chains sequenced from one sample in a study of identical twins' blood T cells. TCRdb fed the 5' RACE reads into MiXCR, producing one record per CDR3 protein. The table has hundreds of thousands of distinct CDR3 sequences, roughly 27% seen once. Sample: PBMCs. The receptors originated from a woman aged 18 to 55 in good health.

There are a few counts of this clonotype. A clone one base away is much larger, so this may be a read error. The chain recombines TRBV12-3 or TRBV12-4 with TRBJ2-1, with D uncertain. The CDR3 runs to 14 residues. Here the CDR3 reads CASSLSRTYNGQFF. Written as DNA, the CDR3 is TGTGCCAGCAGTTTGTCTAGAACCTACAATGGGCAGTTCTTC.

This clonotype was detected a few times. CDR3 in amino acids: CASSVGTSAQRGEQFF. CDR3 sequence (DNA): TGCGCCAGCAGCGTCGGGACTAGCGCTCAAAGGGGTGAGCAGTTCTTC. V usage is TRBV5-1 and J usage is TRBJ2-1; TRBD2 aligns across 10 bases. This CDR3 is 16 amino acids long. CDR1 is SGHRS and CDR2 is YFSETQ in the germline V gene. The junction had 13 bases not matched to a gene; V was cut back by 4 bases and J by 9 bases.

This clonotype showed up just a few times. The chain has TRBV18 and TRBJ2-3; D remains ambiguous. The germline gives CDR1 KGHSH, CDR2 LQKENI. V lost 2 bases to trimming and J lost 8 bases, with 11 bases between them. The CDR3 runs to 13 residues. CDR3 DNA: TGTGCCAGCTCACCAGGACCCCTTGGTACGCAGTATTTT. Encoded protein: CASSPGPLGTQYF.

Comment on this clonotype: Possible read error: a much larger clone is one base away. This chain uses TRBV29-1 with TRBJ1-1; no reliable D call. The germline CDR1 and CDR2 sequences are SQVTM and ANQGSEA. CDR3 length equals 13 residues. Here the CDR3 reads CGVKPLQGTEAFF. The CDR3 DNA reads as TGCGGCGTTAAACCCCTCCAAGGCACTGAAGCTTTCTTT.

The genes are TRBV29-1 and TRBJ1-1; TRBD1 aligns across 10 bases. Germline V gene data show CDR1 as SQVTM and CDR2 as ANQGSEA. V lost 6 bases and J lost 1; bases outside the gene matches: 11. CDR3 length: 16 residues. CDR3 DNA: TGCAGCGTGGCACGGGACAGGGGTTTGGGGAACACTGAAGCTTTCTTT. This codes for CSVARDRGLGNTEAFF.

A remark on this clonotype: One end of the junction fails to match germline, which may point to a read error. This chain uses TRBV18 with TRBJ1-5; TRBD1 aligns across 7 bases. The CDR3 spans 16 residues. CDR1 is KGHSH, CDR2 LQKENI, per germline. CDR3 bases: TGTGCCAGCTCACCAGGCCGCACAGGGGACTATCAGTCCCAGCATTTT. This sequence encodes CASSPGRTGDYQSQHF.

This chain links TRBV9 with TRBJ2-1, with a weak D call TRBD1 (6 bases). V lost 4 bases and J 8 bases, leaving 19 bases between the germline ends. Germline loops: CDR1 SGDLS, CDR2 YYNGEE. CDR3 size: 15 residues. The CDR3 coding sequence is TGTGCCAGCAGCCTCGGGACATCCTTGAGGGATGAGCAGTTCTTC. Amino acid sequence: CASSLGTSLRDEQFF.

This chain connects TRBV20-1 to TRBJ2-3; 9 nucleotides match TRBD2. With V trimmed by 1 base and J by 5 bases, 7 bases remained unmatched. The CDR3 has 15 residues. CDR1 DFQATT and CDR2 SNEGSKA come from the germline V gene (reference sequence). DNA for the CDR3: TGCAGTGCTAGAGCCCCTAGCGGGACTGGAGATACGCAGTATTTT. Protein: CSARAPSGTGDTQYF.

The chain combines TRBV20-1 with TRBJ1-1; no clear D. The CDR3 contains 11 residues. V lost 6 bases to trimming and J lost 6 bases, with 11 bases between them. Germline V gives CDR1 DFQATT, CDR2 SNEGSKA (reference sequence). CDR3 in amino acids: CSASLAAEAFF. CDR3 DNA sequence: TGCAGTGCCAGCCTCGCTGCTGAAGCTTTCTTT.

The V gene is TRBV27, the J gene TRBJ2-3; D remains ambiguous. The J call may be in error: the DNA end matches TRBJ1-5 better. The CDR3 contains 14 residues. In germline, CDR1 is MNHEY, CDR2 SMNVEV (reference sequence). The CDR3 reads CASSSTGITDTQHF. CDR3 nucleotide sequence: TGTGCCAGCAGTTCCACCGGTATCACAGATACGCAGCATTTT.

Many counts were recorded for this clonotype. The chain has TRBV29-1 and TRBJ1-2, with D maybe TRBD1 (5 bases). Germline values: CDR1 SQVTM, CDR2 ANQGSEA. The V end was cut by 6 bases, the J end by 6 bases, with 8 bases between. The CDR3 extends over 10 amino acids. This CDR3 is CSVDSDGYTF. The CDR3 nucleotides read TGCAGCGTCGACAGCGATGGCTACACCTTC.

The J gene is TRBJ2-7, the V gene TRBV3-1, with TRBD2 matching over 10 bases. The CDR3 is 16 residues long. The V gene end was trimmed by 1 base and the J gene end by 2 bases; junction bases not matched to a gene: 5. Germline CDR1 LGHDT, CDR2 YNNKEL (reference sequence). CDR3 coding DNA: TGTGCCAGCAGCCAAGGCTGGACTAGCGGAGCCTACGAGCAGTACTTC. Amino acids: CASSQGWTSGAYEQYF.

This rearrangement joins TRBV2 to TRBJ1-2; unclear D gene. Looked up from germline, CDR1 is SNHLY and CDR2 is FYNNEI. The CDR3 loop spans 11 amino acids. The ends were cut back, 6 bases at V and 2 bases at J, with 4 bases in the middle. The CDR3 DNA reads TGTGCCAGCAGGCAAAACTATGGCTACACCTTC. Translation gives CASRQNYGYTF. The whole variable domain, filled in from reference TRBV2 and TRBJ1-2, reads EPEVTQTPSHQVTQMGQEVILRCVPISNHLYFYWYRQILGQKVEFLVSFYNNEISEKSEIFDDQFSVERPDGSNFTLKIRSTKLEDSAMYFCASRQNYGYTFGSGTRLTVV.

This clonotype was recorded a few times. The chain employs TRBV5-1 and TRBJ2-4; no definite D call. V was trimmed by 0 bases and J by 7 bases, leaving 11 bases between them. Germline CDR1 and CDR2: SGHRS and YFSETQ. This CDR3 has 14 amino acids. The CDR3 sequence: CASSLEVEGNIQYF. DNA for the CDR3: TGCGCCAGCAGCTTGGAGGTAGAAGGGAACATTCAGTACTTC.

On this clonotype itself: A much bigger clone sits one base away, suggesting this may be a read error. The V call is TRBV9, the J call TRBJ1-1; 8 nucleotides agree with TRBD1. Germline assignment: CDR1 SGDLS and CDR2 YYNGEE. V was clipped by 0 bases and J by 10 bases; unmatched bases: 5. The CDR3 is 13 residues long. The CDR3 loop reads CASSVVQGAAAFF. The DNA for the CDR3 is TGTGCCAGCAGCGTAGTCCAGGGGGCCGCAGCTTTCTTT.

This chain uses TRBV12-3 or TRBV12-4 with TRBJ1-2, with TRBD1 matching 9 bases. The CDR3 is made up of 15 amino acids. With V trimmed by 4 bases and J by 10 bases, 13 bases remained unmatched. Here the CDR3 DNA reads TGTGCCAGCAGTTCCCCACAGGGGGCGGAGGTTGACTACACCTTC. Its protein product is CASSSPQGAEVDYTF.

The rearrangement joins TRBV5-1 to TRBJ1-2; 7 bases line up with TRBD1. The junction had 6 bases not matched to a gene; V was cut back by 0 bases and J by 4 bases. Looked up from germline, CDR1 is SGHRS and CDR2 is YFSETQ. CDR3 length equals 15 residues. CDR3 sequence (DNA): TGCGCCAGCAGCTTGGACAGGGGTGGATTCTATGGCTACACCTTC. Translating it yields CASSLDRGGFYGYTF. Combining the CDR3 with reference TRBV5-1 and TRBJ1-2 gives the whole variable domain KAGVTQTPRYLIKTRGQQVTLSCSPISGHRSVSWYQQTPGQGLQFLFEYFSETQRNKGNFPGRFSGRQFSNSRSEMNVSTLELGDSALYLCASSLDRGGFYGYTFGSGTRLTVV.

The chain carries TRBV2 and TRBJ2-2; D is possibly TRBD1 (7 bases). Germline assignment: CDR1 SNHLY and CDR2 FYNNEI. The V and J ends lost 6 bases and 4 bases respectively, with 12 bases between them. The CDR3 is 14 amino acids. The CDR3: CASRQGRITGELFF. DNA for the CDR3: TGTGCCAGCAGACAGGGGAGGATCACCGGGGAGCTGTTTTTT.

The chain carries TRBV12-3 or TRBV12-4 and TRBJ1-1; the D gene is possibly TRBD1 (5 bases). The CDR3 runs to 14 residues. CDR3 nucleotides: TGTGCTATTCTGTCCGGGGCCATGAACACTGAAGCTTTCTTT. It translates to CAILSGAMNTEAFF.

This sequence joins TRBV5-4 and TRBJ2-2; D possibly corresponds to TRBD1 (5 bases). CDR3 length: 15 residues. CDR1 and CDR2 from the germline V gene are SGHNT and YYREEE (reference sequence). Trimming cost V 1 base and J 7 bases, with 14 bases left between them. The CDR3, as DNA: TGTGCCAGCAGCTTGCCCGGCTTCCAGGGCGGGGAGCTGTTTTTT. Amino acids: CASSLPGFQGGELFF.

With regard to this clonotype: It may be a read error: a sequence one base away is much more abundant. The CDR3 loop reads CSAPRDSQYSYTF. The DNA of the CDR3 is TGCAGTGCCCCTAGGGACAGTCAATATAGCTACACCTTC. This sequence joins TRBV20-1 and TRBJ1-2; 7 bases are shared with TRBD1. There are 13 residues in the CDR3. V lost 6 bases and J lost 9; bases outside the gene matches: 13. The germline CDR1 and CDR2 sequences are DFQATT and SNEGSKA (reference sequence).

This clonotype was seen a handful of times. V usage is TRBV5-1 and J usage is TRBJ2-2; D is unclear. The CDR3 has 14 amino acids. Germline V CDR1 and CDR2: SGHRS, YFSETQ. V lost 0 bases and J lost 4, with 7 bases in between. The CDR3 sequence is CASSLVRPTGELFF. CDR3 sequence (DNA): TGCGCCAGCAGCTTGGTCAGACCCACCGGGGAGCTGTTTTTT.

This clonotype was seen only a few times. V and J are TRBV6-4 and TRBJ1-5; TRBD1 might be the D (5 bases). The germline V gene has CDR1 MRHNA and CDR2 SNTAGT. Trimming took 5 bases from V and 4 from J, leaving 9 bases between them. The CDR3 length is 13 residues. CDR3 sequence (DNA): TGTGCCAGCAGTCCACAGGTAAATCAGCCCCAGCATTTT. Encoded protein: CASSPQVNQPQHF.

This chain connects TRBV7-9 to TRBJ2-2; no definite D call. The V gene's germline CDR1 is SEHNR and CDR2 FQNEAQ (reference sequence). There are 17 residues in the CDR3. Trimming shortened V by 2 bases and J by 2 bases, and 15 bases separated the two germline ends. The CDR3 here is CASSLKVPGLNTGELFF. CDR3 coding DNA: TGTGCCAGCAGCTTAAAGGTCCCGGGCCTAAACACCGGGGAGCTGTTTTTT.

This clonotype came up a few times. The chain combines TRBV12-3 or TRBV12-4 with TRBJ2-1, with TRBD2 identical over 13 bases. V was clipped by 5 bases and J by 7 bases; unmatched bases: 8. CDR3 length equals 16 residues. The CDR3 region is CASSPWTSGRGNEQFF. In DNA, the CDR3 is TGTGCCAGCAGTCCGTGGACTAGCGGGAGAGGGAATGAGCAGTTCTTC.

J is TRBJ1-4 and V is TRBV29-1; 7 bases match TRBD1. The CDR3 runs to 13 residues. V lost 4 bases, J lost 7 bases, and 6 bases stayed unmatched. Per the germline V gene, CDR1 is SQVTM and CDR2 is ANQGSEA. The CDR3 protein is CSVGRGRCEKLFF. Here the CDR3 DNA reads TGCAGCGTTGGAAGGGGGCGATGTGAAAAACTGTTTTTT.